This TCR beta chain was captured in a study of T cells in pancreatic ductal adenocarcinoma (dated 2017 in TCRdb). Context from the whole study: The work assessed suppressive cells as well as CD8+ T cells infiltrating resected pancreatic ductal adenocarcinoma, measuring their numbers, locations, and properties, in order to shed light on the adaptive T-cell response that occurs naturally. The study at large found these results: There was no significant difference in T-cell clonality between tumor and blood, where mean clonality was roughly 0.11 for tumors and 0.072 for blood. Tumor versus blood clonality comparisons may be biased because tumors are enriched in CD45RO+ effector rather than naive T cells, biasing toward lower diversity. Blood samples had more total productive templates and 7 to 10-fold more unique clonotypes than tumor samples. Because inoperable disease is present at presentation in most pancreatic cancer patients, the resected cohort was biased toward the minority with early-stage disease.

Selected pancreatic ductal adenocarcinoma patients had undergone surgery without neoadjuvant therapy. Peripheral blood was collected in heparin tubes, from which PBMCs were isolated by histopaque density gradient and cryopreserved in approximately 9.8% DMSO. Using the DNeasy Blood and Tissue Kit with Proteinase K and RNase treatment, genomic DNA was extracted from 7 PBMC and fewer than ten flash-frozen tumor specimens. The CDR3 has 19 amino acids, counting the end cysteine and phenylalanine. Of the read, only the CDR3 DNA is kept; its 57 bases are in frame from base 1. For this chain, trimming is 2 bases at the V end and 1 base at the J end, and the number of junction bases without a gene match is 12. The germline V gene (reference sequence) sets CDR1 to GTSNPN and CDR2 to SVGIG. TCR beta CDR3 regions were amplified from genomic DNA using the immunoSEQ hsTCRB kit. High-throughput TRB CDR3 sequencing was performed on an Illumina HiSeq system. The source study handled its data this way. Sequencing reads were analyzed with the immunoSEQ software, and nonproductive sequences with premature stops or frame-shifts were excluded. Repertoire clonality was computed as one minus Shannon entropy normalized by log2 of the number of unique productive sequences. The source is immuneACCESS, and TCRdb retained only in-frame sequences with V and J called. Part of the clones is not carried over; for the studies checked, unresolved V genes explain less than half of this, and the remainder is unexplained. V and J calls and clone size are as listed in that table; D and trimming were resolved from the DNA. Present in this sample are under 30,000 clones, approximately 90% of which were seen just once. Together, the top ten hold roughly 2.2% of the sample.

As regards this clone: The target of this receptor is not known. No much larger clone is present one base from it, and per-base qualities are unavailable.

This clonotype was sampled from a human donor with pancreatic ductal adenocarcinoma. The chain is encoded by TRBV30 joined to TRBJ1-4; TRBD1 agrees with 11 junctional bases. Sequencing was performed on PBMCs. The CDR3 reads CAWSPNSGTGGRTNEKLFF. The bases are TGTGCCTGGAGTCCAAACTCCGGGACAGGGGGACGAACTAATGAAAAACTGTTTTTT.